This T cell receptor beta chain came from a study of tumor-infiltrating lymphocytes in primary liver carcinoma. Trimming pared 0 bases from V and 4 bases from J, leaving 10 bases between. The V gene's germline CDR1 is SGHDT and CDR2 YYEEEE. This CDR3 has 15 residues. The tissue used was unsorted bulk material of about 17-33 mg. RNA and DNA were co-extracted from it with the AllPrep DNA/RNA mini kit. Surgical resection was the treatment these patients received for primary liver carcinoma. TCR beta cDNA was reverse-transcribed from approximately 0.45 ug of total RNA. The reaction used a constant-region primer and ProtoScript II reverse transcriptase. Construction of TCR beta libraries relied on three successive nested multiplex PCR rounds employing slightly modified ARM-PCR. TRBV1-TRBV30 forward primers paired with a C-beta reverse primer drove the first two PCR rounds, about 10 cycles each. TCRdb re-analysed the multiplex PCR reads in MiXCR, keeping a single row per CDR3 protein. In the table there are roughly 100,000 distinct CDR3 sequences, approximately 80% of which are singletons.

The specimen sequenced was liver tumor tissue from sampling region 3. As to subset: tumor region T3, left-lateral pole. The source of this sequence is a man aged 40-50 years with primary liver carcinoma and hepatitis B virus infection. The J gene is TRBJ2-2, the V gene TRBV5-6; D not certain. The CDR3 DNA reads TGTGCCAGCAGCTTGGGACTGGCGAGCACCGGGGAGCTGTTTTTT. It codes for CASSLGLASTGELFF.